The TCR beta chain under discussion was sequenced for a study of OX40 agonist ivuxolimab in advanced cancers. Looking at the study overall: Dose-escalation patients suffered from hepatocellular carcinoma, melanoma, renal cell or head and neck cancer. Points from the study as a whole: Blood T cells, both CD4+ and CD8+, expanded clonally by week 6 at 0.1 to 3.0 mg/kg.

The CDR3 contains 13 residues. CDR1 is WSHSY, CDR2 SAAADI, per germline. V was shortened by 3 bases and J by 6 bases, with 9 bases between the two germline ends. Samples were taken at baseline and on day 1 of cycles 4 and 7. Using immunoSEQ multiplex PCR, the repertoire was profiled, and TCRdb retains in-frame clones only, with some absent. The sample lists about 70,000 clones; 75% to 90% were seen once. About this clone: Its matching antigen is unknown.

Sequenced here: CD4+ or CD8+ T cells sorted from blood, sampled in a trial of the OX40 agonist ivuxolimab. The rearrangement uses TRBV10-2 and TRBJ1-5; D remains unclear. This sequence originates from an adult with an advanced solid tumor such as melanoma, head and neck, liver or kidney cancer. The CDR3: CASSDPPSQPQHF. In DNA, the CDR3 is TGCGCCAGCAGTGACCCACCAAGTCAGCCCCAGCATTTT.